Listed here are 30 T cell receptor beta chains from one sample, sequenced in a study of cytomegalovirus exposure and HLA in healthy donors. The PCR had 60 Vbeta and 13 Jbeta primers. Measured with immunoSEQ multiplex PCR; TCRdb has only the in-frame clones, and not every one. The sample holds tens of thousands of clones, roughly 71% seen once. Sequenced input: PBMCs. The receptor set was obtained from a man aged 50 to 60 in good health and CMV-seropositive.

In the case of this clone: At the DNA level, this CDR3 is encoded by other sequences in the same sample as well. The chain joins TRBV19 to TRBJ2-2; 12 bases fit TRBD2. V shed 5 bases, J shed 1 base, and the junction held 2 bases outside the gene matches. The CDR3 loop spans 16 amino acids. Looked up from germline, CDR1 is LNHDA and CDR2 is SQIVND (reference sequence). CDR3 loop: CASSVLAGGNTGELFF. The CDR3 coding sequence is TGTGCCAGTAGTGTACTAGCGGGAGGGAACACCGGGGAGCTGTTTTTT.

This clone ranks as large. The CDR3 DNA reads TGTGCCAGTTCTAGGACTAGCGGGACATACGAGCAGTACTTC. Protein sequence: CASSRTSGTYEQYF. The chain carries TRBV19 and TRBJ2-7; 12 positions match TRBD2. In germline, CDR1 is LNHDA, CDR2 SQIVND (reference sequence). This CDR3 spans 14 amino acids. V lost 8 bases to trimming and J lost 4 bases; unmatched junction nucleotides: 6.

The chain carries TRBV5-1 and TRBJ2-1; 14 bases fit TRBD2. CDR1 and CDR2 from the germline V gene are SGHRS and YFSETQ. J lost 0 bases, V lost 4 bases, and 12 bases had no gene match. The CDR3 has 20 residues. The DNA for the CDR3 is TGCGCCAGCAGCCCCCAGGGACTAGCGGGGGCCCCCGACTCCTACAATGAGCAGTTCTTC. This translates into CASSPQGLAGAPDSYNEQFF.

The chain is built from TRBV29-1 and TRBJ1-1; TRBD1 might be the D (6 bases). Trimming pared 7 bases from V and 4 bases from J, leaving 19 bases between. Germline CDR1 SQVTM, CDR2 ANQGSEA. The CDR3 has 14 residues. The CDR3 region has the DNA TGCAGCGGTGACCTTGAGGGGGTCGGCACTGAAGCTTTCTTT. As protein: CSGDLEGVGTEAFF.

The chain links TRBV5-1 to TRBJ1-5, with unresolved D. Germline CDR1 is SGHRS and CDR2 is YFSETQ. V lost 0 bases, J lost 3 bases, and 13 bases lay in between. The CDR3 runs to 16 residues. As DNA, the CDR3 is TGCGCCAGCAGCTTGGCACAATTCCCCTCCAATCAGCCCCAGCATTTT. Translation gives CASSLAQFPSNQPQHF.

This clone has a single count. CDR3 residues: CASSLNLAGTIDTQYF. For the CDR3, the DNA is TGTGCCAGCAGCTTAAACCTAGCGGGGACGATAGATACGCAGTATTTT. The chain recombines TRBV13 with TRBJ2-3; TRBD2 matches 9 bases. The CDR3 is 16 residues long. V lost 2 bases to trimming and J lost 5 bases; unmatched junction nucleotides: 8. Germline V gene lookup returns CDR1 PRHDT and CDR2 FYEKMQ (reference sequence).

The J gene is TRBJ1-2, the V gene TRBV7-6; D is unresolved. The CDR3 is 16 residues long. V lost 1 base, J lost 8 bases, and 20 bases lay in between. Germline V lookup: CDR1 SGHVS, CDR2 FNYEAQ. The CDR3 DNA reads TGTGCCAGCAGCTTAGAAGTGGCCGGAGGTATAGGCGGCTACACCTTC. This gives the protein CASSLEVAGGIGGYTF.

The chain has TRBV6-5 and TRBJ2-7, with 11 positions matching TRBD1. The CDR3 loop spans 14 amino acids. Germline-derived CDR1 and CDR2 are MNHEY and SVGAGI. J gave up 2 bases and V 4 bases, and 1 base lay outside the gene matches. Here the CDR3 DNA reads TGTGCCAGCAGTTTGGACAGGGGGCCCTACGAGCAGTACTTC. As protein: CASSLDRGPYEQYF.

The CDR3 sequence: CASSRQGVLEAFF. In DNA form, the CDR3 reads TGTGCCAGCAGTAGACAGGGCGTACTTGAAGCTTTCTTT. The rearrangement links TRBV6-5 to TRBJ1-1; 7 positions match TRBD1. The V gene's germline CDR1 is MNHEY and CDR2 SVGAGI. The length of the CDR3 is 13 residues. V trimming: 5 bases; J trimming: 7 bases; junction bases outside the gene matches: 7.

This clone was observed once. The chain carries TRBV7-7 and TRBJ2-3; TRBD2 matches at 7 bases. With 5 bases clipped from V and 4 bases from J, the junction kept 12 bases outside the gene matches. The CDR3 has 16 residues. The germline CDR1 and CDR2 sequences are SSHAT and FNYEAQ (reference sequence). The CDR3 sequence: CASSPGSSREADTQYF. Written as DNA, the CDR3 is TGTGCCAGCAGCCCCGGGAGTAGTCGGGAGGCAGATACGCAGTATTTT.

The V call is TRBV29-1, the J call TRBJ1-1, with D perhaps matching TRBD1 (6 bases). This CDR3 comprises 13 residues. The V end lost 6 bases, the J end lost 0 bases, and 11 bases lay between the germline ends. The germline CDR1 and CDR2 sequences are SQVTM and ANQGSEA. CDR3: CSVAGTMNTEAFF. CDR3 in DNA: TGCAGCGTGGCCGGGACAATGAACACTGAAGCTTTCTTT.

The rearrangement joins TRBV2 to TRBJ1-1; D unresolved. The CDR3 is 14 residues long. Germline CDR1 SNHLY, CDR2 FYNNEI. The V and J ends lost 8 bases and 0 bases respectively, with 13 bases between them. The CDR3 sequence is CASGPSEMNTEAFF. For the CDR3, the DNA is TGTGCCAGCGGTCCCTCTGAGATGAACACTGAAGCTTTCTTT.

The V and J genes are TRBV19 and TRBJ2-7; D possibly corresponds to TRBD1 (5 bases). The CDR3 sequence is 14 residues long. Germline lookup yields CDR1 LNHDA and CDR2 SQIVND (reference sequence). The ends were cut back, 7 bases at V and 2 bases at J, with 15 bases in the middle. CDR3 protein: CASTNPGFPYEQYF. The CDR3 DNA reads as TGTGCCAGTACCAATCCAGGGTTTCCCTACGAGCAGTACTTC.

The chain couples TRBV5-1 to TRBJ1-1; unclear D gene. CDR1 is SGHRS, CDR2 YFSETQ, per germline. Trimming left V 4 bases short and J 6 bases short, with 7 bases between. The CDR3 consists of 11 residues. The CDR3 protein is CASSIFAEAFF. DNA of the CDR3: TGCGCCAGCAGCATATTTGCTGAAGCTTTCTTT.

The chain has TRBV6-8 and TRBJ2-7, with 10 positions matching TRBD2. V was pared by 6 bases and J by 3 bases, with 2 bases of the junction left unmatched. CDR3 length equals 13 residues. From germline, CDR1 is MNHGY and CDR2 SAAAGT. The CDR3 reads CASSRLAGYEQYF. DNA for the CDR3: TGTGCCAGCAGCAGACTAGCGGGCTACGAGCAGTACTTC.

The rearrangement links TRBV7-9 to TRBJ1-4; the D is unclear. The CDR3 length is 13 residues. CDR1 and CDR2 from the germline V gene are SEHNR and FQNEAQ (reference sequence). The ends were cut back, 5 bases at V and 7 bases at J, with 11 bases in the middle. CDR3 amino acids: CASSPAMTEKLFF. The CDR3 DNA reads as TGTGCCAGCAGCCCAGCGATGACTGAAAAACTGTTTTTT.

The rearrangement links TRBV30 to TRBJ1-2; the match to TRBD1 covers 8 bases. V was pared by 2 bases and J by 6 bases, with 5 bases of the junction left unmatched. CDR3 length equals 13 residues. Germline V gives CDR1 GTSNPN, CDR2 SVGIG (reference sequence). The CDR3 is CAWSSDRDHGYTF. The CDR3 DNA sequence: TGTGCCTGGAGTTCGGACAGGGATCATGGCTACACCTTC.

The rearrangement joins TRBV27 to TRBJ1-1, with TRBD1 as a possible D gene (6 bases). This CDR3 comprises 15 residues. The V end lost 8 bases, the J end lost 0 bases, and 16 bases lay between the germline ends. Germline V lookup: CDR1 MNHEY, CDR2 SMNVEV (reference sequence). The CDR3, as DNA: TGTGCCAGCCGTGGACAGCTAGCTTTGAACACTGAAGCTTTCTTT. This encodes CASRGQLALNTEAFF.

The rearrangement uses TRBV25-1 and TRBJ1-2; no reliable D call. Germline V lookup: CDR1 MGHDK, CDR2 SYGVNS. V was cut by 10 bases and J by 6 bases, with 6 bases left in between. CDR3 length equals 9 residues. The CDR3 reads CATLDGYTF. CDR3 DNA sequence: TGTGCCACCTTAGATGGCTACACCTTC.

V gene TRBV4-3 combines with J gene TRBJ2-7; 13 bases are shared with TRBD2. CDR1 and CDR2 (germline): LGHNA, YSLEER. The trim removed 4 bases at V and 2 bases at J, leaving 2 bases unmatched. CDR3 length: 15 residues. The CDR3 sequence is CASSPGTSGTYEQYF. CDR3 coding DNA: TGCGCCAGCAGCCCCGGGACTAGCGGGACCTACGAGCAGTACTTC.

This chain uses TRBV5-6 with TRBJ2-7; a possible D gene is TRBD1 (5 bases). The germline gives CDR1 SGHDT, CDR2 YYEEEE. Trimming left V 4 bases short and J 0 bases short, with 8 bases between. The CDR3 is 13 residues long. The CDR3 DNA reads TGTGCCAGCAGCCCAGACAGCTCCTACGAGCAGTACTTC. Translating it yields CASSPDSSYEQYF.

This clone was counted many times. The chain couples TRBV28 to TRBJ1-1; possibly TRBD1 for D (6 bases). Germline V gives CDR1 MDHEN, CDR2 SYDVKM. CDR3 length equals 15 residues. Trimming took 2 bases from V and 1 from J, leaving 11 bases between them. DNA for the CDR3: TGTGCCAGCAGTTTAAGGCAGACAGGGAACACTGAAGCTTTCTTT. Protein product: CASSLRQTGNTEAFF.

This clone has only a few counts. This chain joins TRBV12-5 and TRBJ2-2; the D gene is possibly TRBD1 (6 bases). The CDR3 consists of 17 residues. Trimming removed 0 bases at V and 4 bases at J, with 15 bases between. Germline V lookup: CDR1 LGHNT, CDR2 FRNRAP. CDR3 nucleotides: TGTGCTAGTGGTTTGGTATTGGGACAAGAATTCACCGGGGAGCTGTTTTTT. It translates to CASGLVLGQEFTGELFF.

V and J are TRBV10-1 and TRBJ2-2; no clear D gene. Trimming shortened V by 5 bases and J by 0 bases, and 10 bases separated the two germline ends. This CDR3 contains 15 residues. Germline V gene data show CDR1 as WNHNN and CDR2 as SYGVQD (reference sequence). CDR3 sequence: CASSHLSTNTGELFF. CDR3 sequence (DNA): TGCGCCAGCAGTCATCTAAGTACGAACACCGGGGAGCTGTTTTTT.

The V gene is TRBV30, the J gene TRBJ1-5; 10 nucleotides match TRBD1. The CDR3 loop spans 17 amino acids. The germline V gene has CDR1 GTSNPN and CDR2 SVGIG (reference sequence). V was clipped by 4 bases and J by 5 bases; unmatched bases: 14. The CDR3 protein is CAWNWRQGATGHQPQHF. The CDR3 DNA reads TGTGCCTGGAATTGGAGACAGGGGGCGACAGGTCATCAGCCCCAGCATTTT.

The chain couples TRBV28 to TRBJ1-2; 8 nucleotides match TRBD1. The CDR3 contains 13 residues. With V trimmed by 7 bases and J by 7 bases, 8 bases remained unmatched. Per germline, CDR1 MDHEN and CDR2 SYDVKM. CDR3 amino acids: CASTPDRVSGYTF. In DNA form, the CDR3 reads TGTGCCAGCACCCCGGACAGGGTTTCTGGCTACACCTTC.

V and J are TRBV4-3 and TRBJ2-3; TRBD2 matches 10 bases. Germline CDR1 reads LGHNA; CDR2 reads YSLEER. This CDR3 contains 19 residues. V dropped 3 bases and J dropped 1; count of bases not matched to a gene: 13. The CDR3 DNA reads TGCGCCAGCAGCCACCAGGCTAGCGGGGGAGCCCGGGGCACAGATACGCAGTATTTT. This gives the protein CASSHQASGGARGTDTQYF.

The rearrangement links TRBV7-2 to TRBJ1-6, with D uncertain. Trimming pared 2 bases from V and 9 bases from J, leaving 17 bases between. CDR1 SGHTA and CDR2 FQGNSA come from the germline V gene. There are 16 residues in the CDR3. The CDR3 DNA sequence: TGTGCCAGCAGCTTAATCTCCCGCACTATAACTTCACCCCTCCACTTT. This sequence encodes CASSLISRTITSPLHF.

The rearrangement joins TRBV6-6 to TRBJ2-1; D is ambiguous. V shed 8 bases and J shed 7 bases, with 15 bases lying between them. Germline loops: CDR1 MNHNY, CDR2 SVGAGI (reference sequence). The CDR3 sequence is 13 residues long. The CDR3 DNA sequence: TGTGCCAGCGCGGCCGGTCTTGTAAATGAGCAGTTCTTC. It translates to CASAAGLVNEQFF.

The chain couples TRBV7-2 to TRBJ1-5; TRBD1 matches at 7 bases. Trimming removed 5 bases from V and 2 bases from J; junction bases left unmatched: 6. This CDR3 region has 15 residues. Germline CDR1 and CDR2: SGHTA and FQGNSA. The CDR3 coding sequence is TGTGCCAGCAGCCCCCGACAGGGTGGCAATCAGCCCCAGCATTTT. Amino acid sequence: CASSPRQGGNQPQHF.